This T cell receptor beta chain is from a study of blood T cell repertoires in COVID-19. V was shortened by 0 bases and J by 6 bases, with 11 bases between the two germline ends. Germline V lookup: CDR1 ENHRY, CDR2 SYGVKD. The CDR3 has 15 residues. Libraries were prepared by immunoSEQ multiplex PCR; TCRdb keeps only in-frame clonotypes and omits some of them. In the table there are about 370,000 clones, roughly 89% of which are singletons. The receptor comes from a man in his late teens or twenties with active or convalescent COVID-19. The rearrangement links TRBV10-3 to TRBJ2-2; D may be TRBD2 (7 bases). Input material: peripheral blood. In DNA, the CDR3 is TGTGCCATCAGTGAGTCGGGGGGGCATTCCGGGGAGCTGTTTTTT. Translation gives CAISESGGHSGELFF.